This is a list of T cell receptor beta chains from one sample in a study of cytotoxic CD8 clonotypes in ibrutinib-treated CLL. TCRdb's copy holds only in-frame clones and misses some; the assay was immunoSEQ multiplex PCR. The table includes 270,000 or so clones, less than 85% detected once. The sample consisted of PBMCs, taken at disease progression, from a patient treated with ibrutinib. The origin of the receptors is a human donor with chronic lymphocytic leukemia. Both conserved end residues are part of each CDR3. A D gene is named only where the DNA matches it firmly. Clone size is stated in some rows and not others, as once, few, many or a class when expanded.

>TRBJ2-1|TRBD2|TRBV2|-
CASSVAGRSYNEQFF
>TRBJ2-1|TRBD2|TRBV18|once
CASSQRELPPEQFF
>TRBJ2-7|-|TRBV29-1|-
CSGSSSTSEQYF
>TRBJ1-4|-|TRBV7-9|-
CASSLAVATTNEKLFF
>TRBJ1-1|-|TRBV28|once
CATLEGLLTEAFF
>TRBJ2-7|-|TRBV13|-
CASSAGSSYEQYF
>TRBJ1-2|-|TRBV28|-
CASSPKGPPWGYGYTF
>TRBJ1-3|TRBD1|TRBV2|-
CASSAGTGGRGNTIYF
>TRBJ2-3|-|TRBV2|-
CASSPRADTQYF
>TRBJ1-5|-|TRBV10-3|-
CAISGGGNQPQHF
>TRBJ1-5|-|TRBV4-1|-
CASSQGLIGSLGNQPQHF
>TRBJ2-2|TRBD2|TRBV7-8|-
CASSSRTSWGTGELFF
>TRBJ2-7|-|TRBV6-5|once
CASGAGDSAVRYF
>TRBJ2-3|-|TRBV5-1|few
CATQADSTDTQYF
>TRBJ2-1|-|TRBV10-3|-
CAISEEGTNEQFF
>TRBJ1-1|-|TRBV4-1|-
CASSQDKRGPITTEAFF
>TRBJ1-1|-|TRBV7-2|-
CASSFGGARANTEAFF
>TRBJ2-1|-|TRBV28|-
CASSFYRGNEQFF
>TRBJ2-5|-|TRBV15|-
CATSRGGGWQETQYF
>TRBJ2-3|-|TRBV7-3|once
CASIVTGGLDTQYF
>TRBJ1-1|TRBD1|TRBV29-1|-
CSVAGQGLRTEAFF
>TRBJ2-3|TRBD1|TRBV7-2|-
CASSTRDRGTDTQYF
>TRBJ2-7|-|TRBV30|-
CAGHYEQYF
>TRBJ2-3|-|TRBV2|-
CASSVQGVNTDTQYF
>TRBJ2-7|-|TRBV14|-
CASSQVGYEQYF
>TRBJ2-2|-|TRBV9|-
CASSVVPGEVLAGELFF
>TRBJ2-3|-|TRBV7-6|-
CASSLGRGDTQYF
>TRBJ1-5|TRBD1|TRBV6-1|-
CASSEGDRGFRNQPQHF
>TRBJ2-1|-|TRBV29-1|-
CSVKRIKNEQFF
>TRBJ2-7|-|TRBV9|once
CASSPSGGGLYEQYF
>TRBJ1-6|-|TRBV4-1|-
CASSLAGGNSPLHF
>TRBJ2-1|TRBD1|TRBV7-9|-
CASSPETGADEQFF
>TRBJ2-5|-|TRBV11-2|-
CASSQRTRGETQYF
>TRBJ2-7|-|TRBV6-5|-
CASSWGLEQYF
>TRBJ1-2|-|TRBV28|-
CASSLAPDRPYYGYTF
>TRBJ2-7|TRBD2|TRBV7-3|-
CASSLGLECYEQYF
>TRBJ2-1|TRBD2|TRBV10-1|few
CASGGEDYNEQFF
>TRBJ2-3|TRBD1|TRBV4-1|-
CASSTRQGALFGTDTQYF
>TRBJ2-5|-|TRBV11-2|-
CASSLALEGGSETQYF
>TRBJ1-2|-|TRBV2|few
CASSPLTANYGYTF
>TRBJ2-2|TRBD2|TRBV4-1|once
CASSYPGLDLPGELFF
>TRBJ2-7|-|TRBV9|once
CASSPGGQLDEQYF
>TRBJ2-7|TRBD2|TRBV7-2|-
CASSSGGSNYEQYF
>TRBJ2-3|TRBD2|TRBV4-2|-
CASSQRGLAGGTDTQYF
>TRBJ1-2|-|TRBV27|-
CASSFSFSNYGYTF
>TRBJ2-6|-|TRBV4-1|-
CASSLRPGANVLTF
>TRBJ2-1|TRBD1|TRBV7-8|-
CASSPRDRRYNEQFF
>TRBJ2-5|-|TRBV6-6|-
CASSYLDSSYQETQYF
>TRBJ2-3|-|TRBV6-1|-
CASSEAGFLGTQYF
>TRBJ2-3|-|TRBV5-8|-
CASSSPGVPGTDTQYF
>TRBJ2-7|TRBD2|TRBV5-1|few
CASSPSGGPYEQYF
>TRBJ2-2|-|TRBV25-1|-
CASSDRGRGGTGELFF
>TRBJ2-7|-|TRBV5-1|-
CASATAGEFNEQYF
>TRBJ2-7|TRBD1|TRBV2|-
CASSLGQAVYYEQYF